Listed below are T cell receptor beta chains from one sample, sequenced in a study of shared clonotypes between healthy human individuals. Sequenced by immunoSEQ multiplex PCR; TCRdb stores in-frame clones only, minus some. The table lists around 550,000 clones, 85% to 95% of them singletons. Sequencing was done on a sample of naive CD8+ T cells sorted from blood. These receptors were collected from a woman in her 30s in good health. Each CDR3 is given with its conserved first and last residue. Fields, in order: clone size, J gene, V gene, D gene, CDR3 protein, CDR3 DNA. D genes are given only for firm matches. Clone size appears in some rows only: once, few, many, or a class for an expanded clone.

size: once
J: TRBJ2-2
V: TRBV7-2
D: TRBD2
CDR3: CASSPLAGGPGELFF
DNA: TGTGCCAGCAGCCCACTAGCGGGAGGCCCCGGGGAGCTGTTTTTT

size: -
J: TRBJ1-1
V: TRBV7-9
D: -
CDR3: CASSPSGGATEAFF
DNA: TGTGCCAGCAGCCCCTCGGGGGGGGCAACTGAAGCTTTCTTT

size: -
J: TRBJ1-1
V: TRBV9
D: -
CDR3: CASSPDHLDTEAFF
DNA: TGTGCCAGCAGTCCCGACCACCTCGACACTGAAGCTTTCTTT

size: -
J: TRBJ1-5
V: TRBV27
D: -
CDR3: CASSWGGSNQPQHF
DNA: TGTGCCAGCAGTTGGGGTGGAAGCAATCAGCCCCAGCATTTT

size: -
J: TRBJ2-3
V: TRBV7-9
D: TRBD2
CDR3: CASSLGRGGPDTQYF
DNA: TGTGCCAGCAGCTTAGGGCGGGGGGGTCCAGATACGCAGTATTTT

size: -
J: TRBJ1-5
V: TRBV28
D: TRBD1
CDR3: CASSPWGDRAQPQHF
DNA: TGTGCCAGCAGTCCGTGGGGGGACAGGGCCCAGCCCCAGCATTTT

size: once
J: TRBJ2-7
V: TRBV15
D: -
CDR3: CATSRDRGNPPYEQYF
DNA: TGTGCCACCAGCAGAGATAGGGGGAACCCACCCTACGAGCAGTACTTC

size: -
J: TRBJ2-7
V: TRBV21-1
D: -
CDR3: CASSKAHDGLAGVSEQYF
DNA: TGTGCCAGCAGCAAAGCCCACGATGGACTAGCGGGAGTATCCGAGCAGTACTTC

size: -
J: TRBJ2-7
V: TRBV27
D: TRBD2
CDR3: CASSLFGTSGNYEQYF
DNA: TGTGCCAGCAGTTTATTTGGGACTAGCGGAAACTACGAGCAGTACTTC

size: -
J: TRBJ2-7
V: TRBV6-1
D: -
CDR3: CASSAWGGGEIVYEQYF
DNA: TGTGCCAGCAGTGCCTGGGGTGGTGGGGAAATCGTCTACGAGCAGTACTTC

size: -
J: TRBJ2-2
V: TRBV6-5
D: -
CDR3: CASRFTGELFF
DNA: TGTGCCAGCAGGTTCACCGGGGAGCTGTTTTTT

size: -
J: TRBJ2-1
V: TRBV27
D: TRBD2
CDR3: CASSESSGGNNEQFF
DNA: TGTGCCAGCAGTGAATCTAGCGGAGGGAACAATGAGCAGTTCTTC

size: once
J: TRBJ2-1
V: TRBV7-2
D: TRBD1
CDR3: CASSYRTGGNEQFF
DNA: TGTGCCAGCAGCTACAGGACAGGGGGCAATGAGCAGTTCTTC

size: -
J: TRBJ2-1
V: TRBV2
D: -
CDR3: CASSPLAGPYNEQFF
DNA: TGTGCCAGCAGCCCCTTAGCAGGGCCCTACAATGAGCAGTTCTTC

size: once
J: TRBJ2-1
V: TRBV7-8
D: TRBD2
CDR3: CASSQIAGSYNEQFF
DNA: TGTGCCAGCAGCCAAATAGCGGGATCCTACAATGAGCAGTTCTTC

size: -
J: TRBJ1-2
V: TRBV7-9
D: -
CDR3: CASSLAGRNYGYTF
DNA: TGTGCCAGCAGCTTAGCGGGGCGAAACTATGGCTACACCTTC

size: -
J: TRBJ2-2
V: TRBV27
D: -
CDR3: CASSLLGGELFF
DNA: TGTGCCAGCAGTTTATTAGGGGGGGAGCTGTTTTTT

size: -
J: TRBJ2-7
V: TRBV29-1
D: -
CDR3: CSVVSASYEQYF
DNA: TGCAGCGTTGTTTCTGCTTCCTACGAGCAGTACTTC

size: -
J: TRBJ1-1
V: TRBV4-2
D: -
CDR3: CASSQDREGEETEAFF
DNA: TGTGCCAGCAGCCAAGACAGGGAGGGGGAGGAGACTGAAGCTTTCTTT

size: -
J: TRBJ2-1
V: TRBV28
D: TRBD1
CDR3: CASSSGQGVINEQFF
DNA: TGTGCCAGCAGTTCCGGACAGGGGGTTATAAATGAGCAGTTCTTC

size: -
J: TRBJ2-1
V: TRBV5-1
D: TRBD2
CDR3: CASSLGEVAGVGNEQFF
DNA: TGCGCCAGCAGCTTGGGTGAGGTAGCGGGAGTTGGGAATGAGCAGTTCTTC